Listed below are T cell receptor beta chains from one sample, sequenced in a study of blood T cell repertoires in COVID-19. The table came from immunoSEQ multiplex PCR; TCRdb's copy has only in-frame clones and leaves some out. The profile shows some 260,000 clones, about nine tenths of them singletons. The sequencing input was peripheral blood. The origin of the receptors is a woman aged 25 to 45 with COVID-19, enrolled during active disease. The conserved cysteine and the conserved F or W are not part of the CDR3 here. The order of the fields is clone size, V gene, J gene, D gene, CDR3 protein. D genes are given only for firm matches. Part of the rows lack a size; the others show once, few, many or a class for expanded clones.

-	TRBV9	TRBJ1-4	TRBD1	ASSPHRGLNEKLF
once	TRBV6-6	TRBJ1-6	-	ASSPGVAGSYNSPLH
-	TRBV6-5	TRBJ2-1	-	ASFSGRVSGEQF
-	TRBV30	TRBJ1-2	-	AWSWPETNYGYT
-	TRBV9	TRBJ1-1	TRBD1	ASSPGRGSNTEAF
-	TRBV9	TRBJ2-4	-	ASSLAGLAKNIQY
-	TRBV7-9	TRBJ2-5	-	ASSVQETQY
-	TRBV4-1	TRBJ1-4	TRBD1	ASSLPGQGDEKLF
-	TRBV28	TRBJ1-1	TRBD1	ASRSPGQGMGTEAF
-	TRBV27	TRBJ2-3	TRBD2	ASRQLHSGGTDTQY
-	TRBV5-1	TRBJ2-5	-	ASSAPGGQETQY
-	TRBV15	TRBJ1-2	-	ATSTQGLYGYT
-	TRBV2	TRBJ2-2	-	ASSEVGLMNTGELF
-	TRBV18	TRBJ2-3	-	ASSLSGGSNTDTQY
-	TRBV4-3	TRBJ1-1	TRBD1	ASSPTTGLNTEAF
-	TRBV19	TRBJ1-5	-	ASSSGGRDQPQH
-	TRBV2	TRBJ1-5	TRBD1	ASSIDRAQQPQH
-	TRBV4-2	TRBJ2-2	TRBD1	ASSQASQGAYTGELF